The 32 T cell receptor beta chains listed next were all sequenced from one sample in a study of T cells expressing NK-cell markers. TCRdb reprocessed the 5' RACE reads and keeps a single row for each CDR3 protein, giving no DNA. This sample's clone table lists some 140,000 distinct CDR3 sequences. The material sequenced was blood T cells: a sorted CD56 or NKG2C T cell subset, CD4+ or CD8+ T cells, or bulk PBMC T cells (not recorded which). The receptors stem from a woman aged 45 to 65 in good health.

The J gene is TRBJ2-3, the V gene TRBV3-1; the TCRdb call, TRBD1, lacks DNA for checking. Germline values: CDR1 LGHDT, CDR2 YNNKEL (reference sequence). This CDR3 has 15 residues. CDR3 amino acids: CASSWDQPGTDTQYF.

The chain employs TRBV6-5 and TRBJ2-5; as DNA is missing, the TRBD1 call by TCRdb cannot be tested. CDR3 length: 13 amino acids. The germline CDR1 and CDR2 sequences are MNHEY and SVGAGI. Here the CDR3 reads CASRGRGTETQYF.

This sequence joins TRBV12-5 and TRBJ2-1. This CDR3 has 12 amino acids. Germline V gene data show CDR1 as LGHNT and CDR2 as FRNRAP. Here the CDR3 reads CASVGIGNEQFF.

The gene calls are TRBV20-1 and TRBJ2-5. Germline V gene sequence: CDR1 DFQATT, CDR2 SNEGSKA (reference sequence). The CDR3 totals 14 residues. The CDR3 spells CSAFRRRIQETQYF.

CDR3 loop: CASSHATGPKNIQYF. This chain uses TRBV7-9 with TRBJ2-4; TCRdb outputs TRBD1, but without DNA this stays unchecked. The germline CDR1 and CDR2 sequences are SEHNR and FQNEAQ (reference sequence). CDR3 length equals 15 residues.

V usage is TRBV24-1 and J usage is TRBJ2-7; TCRdb's D call of TRBD2 is untestable without DNA. The CDR3 length is 13 residues. Per germline, CDR1 KGHDR and CDR2 SFDVKD. CDR3 in amino acids: CATSPGTSYEQYF.

J is TRBJ2-2 and V is TRBV12-3 or TRBV12-4; the D gene TCRdb calls, TRBD1, cannot be checked with no DNA. CDR3 length: 16 residues. The chain's CDR3 is CASSLSPGTESGELFF.

This chain links TRBV4-2 with TRBJ2-3; TCRdb lists TRBD1, though no DNA is available to test this call. The germline gives CDR1 LGHNA, CDR2 YNFKEQ. CDR3 length: 16 residues. This CDR3 is CASSQVGTGSSNTQYF.

This chain joins TRBV18 and TRBJ2-5; TCRdb's D call of TRBD1 is untestable without DNA. The germline V gene has CDR1 KGHSH and CDR2 LQKENI. This CDR3 contains 19 residues. This chain's CDR3 is CASSPTLMDREGHQETQYF.

The V and J genes are TRBV6-1 and TRBJ2-1; TCRdb indicates TRBD2, and absent DNA this call remains unverified. Germline V lookup: CDR1 MNHNS, CDR2 SASEGT. The CDR3 totals 16 residues. CDR3 amino acids: CASSQYKSGGFNEQFF.

This sequence joins TRBV27 and TRBJ1-2. The CDR3 sequence is 12 residues long. Germline V CDR1 and CDR2: MNHEY, SMNVEV (reference sequence). CDR3 amino acids: CASSDNHYGYTF.

The rearrangement uses TRBV12-3 or TRBV12-4 and TRBJ1-3; no DNA is available, so the TRBD1 call from TCRdb remains unchecked. The CDR3 spans 16 residues. The CDR3 spells CASGDTGTGEGNTIYF.

This chain links TRBV10-3 with TRBJ2-1. This CDR3 is 11 amino acids long. CDR1 and CDR2 from the germline V gene are ENHRY and SYGVKD. The CDR3 here is CAALYANEQFF.

The chain uses TRBV6-5 and TRBJ1-1; without DNA, the TCRdb call of TRBD1 cannot be checked. Per germline, CDR1 MNHEY and CDR2 SVGAGI. The CDR3 contains 18 residues. CDR3 loop: CASSYSGRKGGLNTEAFF.

J is TRBJ2-3 and V is TRBV5-1. The CDR3 totals 15 residues. CDR1 SGHRS and CDR2 YFSETQ come from the germline V gene. This CDR3 is CASSLGGSVGDTQYF.

This clonotype is labeled large (0.1 to 1%) based on frequency. The chain carries TRBV20-1 and TRBJ2-1; the TRBD1 assignment by TCRdb is unverifiable without DNA. Germline loops: CDR1 DFQATT, CDR2 SNEGSKA (reference sequence). The CDR3 consists of 13 residues. The CDR3 here is CSDGGPSFNEQFF.

V usage is TRBV6-2 or TRBV6-3 and J usage is TRBJ2-1. The germline gives CDR1 MNHEY, CDR2 SVGEGT. The CDR3 covers 14 residues. This CDR3 reads CASSSESSYNEQFF.

This rearrangement joins TRBV3-1 to TRBJ2-1; TCRdb returns TRBD1, unconfirmable since there is no DNA. In germline, CDR1 is LGHDT, CDR2 YNNKEL (reference sequence). The CDR3 consists of 15 residues. This CDR3 is CASSHIGQGIVEQFF.

This rearrangement joins TRBV4-2 to TRBJ2-1; TCRdb outputs TRBD2, but without DNA this stays unchecked. Germline values: CDR1 LGHNA, CDR2 YNFKEQ. The CDR3 runs to 15 residues. This CDR3 reads CASSQEGGTYNEQFF.

This chain uses TRBV11-2 with TRBJ2-7. This CDR3 is built from 13 residues. Germline V CDR1 and CDR2: SGHAT, FQNNGV. The CDR3 loop reads CASSPEGFHEQYF.

The chain joins TRBV11-2 to TRBJ1-1; TCRdb picks TRBD1, but there is no DNA to check that call. The germline gives CDR1 SGHAT, CDR2 FQNNGV. There are 14 residues in the CDR3. CDR3: CASSLGGQLGEAFF.

This chain joins TRBV25-1 and TRBJ2-3; lacking DNA, the TRBD1 call made by TCRdb goes unchecked. The CDR3 runs 15 residues. Germline CDR1 and CDR2: MGHDK and SYGVNS. The CDR3 spells CASSEYRGRTDTQYF.

The CDR3 spells CASSFFAGSYNEQFF. The J gene is TRBJ2-1, the V gene TRBV5-1; the D call of TRBD2 rests on TCRdb alone, since no DNA is present to check it. This CDR3 contains 15 residues. Per germline, CDR1 SGHRS and CDR2 YFSETQ.

The CDR3 here is CASSQRPGHRIDTQYF. The chain has TRBV14 and TRBJ2-3; TCRdb's assignment of TRBD1 cannot be checked, as there is no DNA. The CDR3 spans 16 residues. Germline loops: CDR1 SGHDN, CDR2 FVKESK.

J is TRBJ2-1 and V is TRBV7-9; TCRdb indicates TRBD2, and absent DNA this call remains unverified. This CDR3 comprises 15 residues. In germline, CDR1 is SEHNR, CDR2 FQNEAQ (reference sequence). CDR3 region: CASSLLAAPYNEQFF. Using reference TRBV7-9 and TRBJ2-1 for the parts outside the CDR3, the full variable domain is DTGVSQNPRHKITKRGQNVTFRCDPISEHNRLYWYRQTLGQGPEFLTYFQNEAQLEKSRLLSDRFSAERPKGSFSTLEIQRTEQGDSAMYLCASSLLAAPYNEQFFGPGTRLTVL.

The CDR3 sequence: CASSQVGPNSRGYTF. This chain connects TRBV14 to TRBJ1-2. This CDR3 is 15 amino acids long. CDR1 and CDR2 (germline): SGHDN, FVKESK. The variable domain in full, with the rest retrieved from reference TRBV14 and TRBJ1-2, is EAGVTQFPSHSVIEKGQTVTLRCDPISGHDNLYWYRRVMGKEIKFLLHFVKESKQDESGMPNNRFLAERTGGTYSTLKVQPAELEDSGVYFCASSQVGPNSRGYTFGSGTRLTVV.

This chain uses TRBV2 with TRBJ2-2; there is no DNA to check the TCRdb D call of TRBD1. Germline values: CDR1 SNHLY, CDR2 FYNNEI. The CDR3 is made up of 17 amino acids. The CDR3 is CASSETGTGTNTGELFF. Supplemented by reference TRBV2 and TRBJ2-2, the full variable domain reads EPEVTQTPSHQVTQMGQEVILRCVPISNHLYFYWYRQILGQKVEFLVSFYNNEISEKSEIFDDQFSVERPDGSNFTLKIRSTKLEDSAMYFCASSETGTGTNTGELFFGEGSRLTVL.

The chain is built from TRBV3-1 and TRBJ1-5. This CDR3 is 15 amino acids long. CDR1 is LGHDT, CDR2 YNNKEL, per germline (reference sequence). The CDR3 is CASSLGWEGNQPQHF.

This chain uses TRBV12-5 with TRBJ2-7; TCRdb's D call, TRBD1, is unchecked because there is no DNA. Germline CDR1 LGHNT, CDR2 FRNRAP. CDR3 length: 14 residues. The CDR3 is CASGFWEDGGEQYF.

The chain combines TRBV15 with TRBJ2-1; TCRdb outputs TRBD2, but without DNA this stays unchecked. The CDR3 totals 22 residues. The germline gives CDR1 LNHNV, CDR2 YYDKDF (reference sequence). CDR3 region: CATSRGISGSLSGVGSYNEQFF.

The CDR3 loop reads CSVRPRGRWETQYF. J is TRBJ2-5 and V is TRBV20-1; TCRdb's D gene call, TRBD1, goes unchecked for lack of DNA. CDR1 DFQATT and CDR2 SNEGSKA come from the germline V gene (reference sequence). The CDR3 runs 14 residues.

The genes are TRBV5-6 and TRBJ2-3; the TCRdb call, TRBD2, lacks DNA for checking. Germline V lookup: CDR1 SGHDT, CDR2 YYEEEE. CDR3 length: 12 amino acids. The CDR3 loop is CASSQDSVPQYF. Supplemented by reference TRBV5-6 and TRBJ2-3, the full variable domain reads DAGVTQSPTHLIKTRGQQVTLRCSPKSGHDTVSWYQQALGQGPQFIFQYYEEEERQRGNFPDRFSGHQFPNYSSELNVNALLLGDSALYLCASSQDSVPQYFGPGTRLTVL.